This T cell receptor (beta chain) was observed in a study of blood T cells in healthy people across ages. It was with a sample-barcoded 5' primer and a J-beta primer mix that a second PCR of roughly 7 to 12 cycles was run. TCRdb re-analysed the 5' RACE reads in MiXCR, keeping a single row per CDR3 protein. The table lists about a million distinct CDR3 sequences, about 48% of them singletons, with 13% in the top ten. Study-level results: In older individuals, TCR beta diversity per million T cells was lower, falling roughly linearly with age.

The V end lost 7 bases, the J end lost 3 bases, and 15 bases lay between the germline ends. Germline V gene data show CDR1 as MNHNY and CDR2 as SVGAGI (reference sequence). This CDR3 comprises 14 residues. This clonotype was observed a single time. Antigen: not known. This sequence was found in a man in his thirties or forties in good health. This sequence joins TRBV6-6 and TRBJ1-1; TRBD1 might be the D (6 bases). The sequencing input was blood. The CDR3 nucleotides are TGTGCCAGCATCCTACCCGAGGGGGACACTGAAGCTTTCTTT. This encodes CASILPEGDTEAFF.